This TCR beta chain was captured by sequencing in a study of cytomegalovirus exposure and HLA in healthy donors. V lost 7 bases and J lost 5, with 12 bases in between. Germline V lookup: CDR1 DFQATT, CDR2 SNEGSKA (reference sequence). The CDR3 spans 11 residues. Primers included in the PCR were 60 Vbeta and 13 Jbeta primers. TCRdb's copy holds only in-frame clones and misses some; the assay was immunoSEQ multiplex PCR. The table has 95,000 to 100,000 clones, 78% seen once; the top ten hold less than 0.95%. This clone came up a few times. The sample was PBMCs. This sequence originates from a woman in her fifties or sixties in good health and CMV-seronegative. This chain links TRBV20-1 with TRBJ2-7; no clear D gene. CDR3 nucleotides: TGCAGTGTTCAGCGAACCGACGAGCAGTACTTC. It codes for CSVQRTDEQYF.